One and the same sample provided the 18 T cell receptor beta chains below, sequenced in a study of blood T cell repertoires in COVID-19 (dated by TCRdb to the early 2020s). Receptors were amplified or captured by the immunoSEQ multiplex PCR assay. TCRdb provides this immuneACCESS table in a form limited to in-frame rearrangements. Some clones are lacking; in checked studies, under half of them reflect an unresolved V gene, and why the rest are absent is not known. Counted in this sample were some 370,000 clones; 90% of them appeared once. The ten top clones hold around 7% of the sample. Sample: peripheral blood. The receptors shown here come from a man between 18 and 29 years old with active or convalescent COVID-19.

This clone has more than one count but fewer than ten. V is TRBV4-2 and J is TRBJ2-3; TRBD2 agrees at 14 bases. Losses at the gene ends were 0 bases for V and 1 base for J; bases not matched to a gene: 9. Germline V gives CDR1 LGHNA, CDR2 YNFKEQ. CDR3 length: 20 residues. CDR3 DNA: TGTGCCAGCAGCCAAGATGGGGGGACTAGCGGGAGAATGCGCACAGATACGCAGTATTTT. It translates to CASSQDGGTSGRMRTDTQYF.

This clone was detected only once. The chain recombines TRBV9 with TRBJ1-2, with D possibly TRBD1 on 6 matching bases. Germline V gives CDR1 SGDLS, CDR2 YYNGEE. The length of the CDR3 is 14 residues. Trimming removed 3 bases from V and 2 bases from J, with 11 bases in between. The CDR3 loop reads CASSGTDANYGYTF. The CDR3 DNA follows: TGTGCCAGCAGCGGGACAGACGCGAACTATGGCTACACCTTC. Based on the CDR3 plus reference TRBV9 and TRBJ1-2, the full variable domain is DSGVTQTPKHLITATGQRVTLRCSPRSGDLSVYWYQQSLDQGLQFLIQYYNGEERAKGNILERFSAQQFPDLHSELNLSSLELGDSALYFCASSGTDANYGYTFGSGTRLTVV.

This clone was recorded only once. The chain employs TRBV5-5 and TRBJ1-2; maybe TRBD1 (5 bases). Trimming left V 3 bases short and J 1 base short, with 10 bases between. The CDR3 covers 14 residues. CDR1 and CDR2 from the germline V gene are SGHKS and YYEKEE (reference sequence). The CDR3 sequence is CASSYRQFNYGYTF. In DNA form, the CDR3 reads TGTGCCAGCAGCTATAGACAGTTTAACTATGGCTACACCTTC.

CDR3 coding DNA: TGTGCCAGCAGCGTTCTACTAACACCAAATGAAGCTTTCTTT. Residues: CASSVLLTPNEAFF. The chain combines TRBV7-2 with TRBJ1-1; D call uncertain. This CDR3 is 14 amino acids long. V was shortened by 5 bases and J by 7 bases, with 17 bases between the two germline ends. Germline assignment: CDR1 SGHTA and CDR2 FQGNSA.

This rearrangement joins TRBV15 to TRBJ1-5; D gene ambiguous. CDR1 and CDR2 (germline): LNHNV, YYDKDF (reference sequence). Trimming removed 0 bases from V and 1 base from J, with 10 bases in between. This CDR3 comprises 16 residues. CDR3 residues: CATSREQLMSNQPQHF. CDR3 nucleotides: TGTGCCACCAGCAGAGAGCAGTTAATGAGCAATCAGCCCCAGCATTTT.

The V gene is TRBV28, the J gene TRBJ2-3, with TRBD1 matching over 9 bases. Germline V gene sequence: CDR1 MDHEN, CDR2 SYDVKM. This CDR3 is built from 16 residues. The ends lost 6 bases at V and 1 base at J; junction bases unmatched: 8. DNA of the CDR3: TGTGCCAGCAGCGATCGACAGGGGGGGGGCACAGATACGCAGTATTTT. It yields the protein CASSDRQGGGTDTQYF.

The CDR3 bases are TGTGCCAGTAGTATAGTTCAGAACACTGAAGCTTTCTTT. Translated, it gives CASSIVQNTEAFF. The genes are TRBV19 and TRBJ1-1; no definite D call. This CDR3 comprises 13 residues. The germline V and J ends were trimmed by 1 base and 1 base, with 4 bases remaining between them. The germline gives CDR1 LNHDA, CDR2 SQIVND (reference sequence).

This chain joins TRBV11-2 and TRBJ2-7; perhaps TRBD1 as D (7 bases). CDR1 SGHAT and CDR2 FQNNGV come from the germline V gene. The V end lost 6 bases, the J end lost 0 bases, and 15 bases lay between the germline ends. The CDR3 consists of 15 residues. The CDR3 sequence: CASRTGDSSSYEQYF. In DNA, the CDR3 is TGTGCCAGCAGAACAGGGGACTCGAGCTCCTACGAGCAGTACTTC. Variable domain in full (rest from reference TRBV11-2 and TRBJ2-7): EAGVAQSPRYKIIEKRQSVAFWCNPISGHATLYWYQQILGQGPKLLIQFQNNGVVDDSQLPKDRFSAERLKGVDSTLKIQPAKLEDSAVYLCASRTGDSSSYEQYFGPGTRLTVT.

The V call is TRBV19, the J call TRBJ2-1; D uncertain. Trimming shortened V by 3 bases and J by 4 bases, and 4 bases separated the two germline ends. The CDR3 contains 12 residues. The germline gives CDR1 LNHDA, CDR2 SQIVND (reference sequence). The CDR3 reads CASSMQYNEQFF. CDR3 DNA: TGTGCCAGTAGTATGCAGTACAATGAGCAGTTCTTC.

The V and J genes are TRBV29-1 and TRBJ1-1, with no clear D. Germline V gene lookup returns CDR1 SQVTM and CDR2 ANQGSEA. This CDR3 is built from 13 residues. V gave up 6 bases and J gave up 1 base, with 12 bases separating them. In nucleotides, the CDR3 is TGCAGCGTCCCTCGGGGATCGAACACTGAAGCTTTCTTT. It codes for CSVPRGSNTEAFF.

This clone was counted only a few times. V usage is TRBV18 and J usage is TRBJ1-1, with 7 bases matching TRBD1. Germline assignment: CDR1 KGHSH and CDR2 LQKENI. CDR3 length equals 15 residues. V trimming: 1 base; J trimming: 6 bases; junction bases outside the gene matches: 8. The CDR3 reads CASSPRTGLVSEAFF. The CDR3 nucleotides read TGTGCCAGCTCACCACGGACAGGTCTTGTCTCTGAAGCTTTCTTT.

V gene TRBV29-1 combines with J gene TRBJ1-1; possibly TRBD1 for D (5 bases). The CDR3 is 11 amino acids. Trimming removed 4 bases from V and 4 bases from J, with 7 bases in between. CDR1 is SQVTM, CDR2 ANQGSEA, per germline. The CDR3 nucleotides are TGCAGCGTTGGCAGGGCCACTGAAGCTTTCTTT. As protein: CSVGRATEAFF.

This clone has just one count. The chain is built from TRBV2 and TRBJ2-3, with D possibly matching TRBD2 (5 bases). The CDR3 has 14 amino acids. Germline V CDR1 and CDR2: SNHLY, FYNNEI. The V and J ends lost 5 bases and 5 bases respectively, with 14 bases between them. The DNA of the CDR3 is TGTGCCAGCAGTAGCGGACCTAACGGAGATACGCAGTATTTT. Translated: CASSSGPNGDTQYF.

This clone was seen just once. J is TRBJ2-4 and V is TRBV11-2; TRBD2 aligns across 11 bases. The CDR3 runs to 19 residues. V dropped 3 bases and J dropped 1; count of bases not matched to a gene: 11. Germline CDR1 is SGHAT and CDR2 is FQNNGV. CDR3 region: CASSFRTSGRAEAKNIQYF. The CDR3 DNA follows: TGTGCCAGCAGCTTCCGGACTAGCGGGCGGGCCGAGGCCAAAAACATTCAGTACTTC. Using reference TRBV11-2 and TRBJ2-4 for the parts outside the CDR3, the full variable domain is EAGVAQSPRYKIIEKRQSVAFWCNPISGHATLYWYQQILGQGPKLLIQFQNNGVVDDSQLPKDRFSAERLKGVDSTLKIQPAKLEDSAVYLCASSFRTSGRAEAKNIQYFGAGTRLSVL.

V and J are TRBV11-1 and TRBJ2-7, with TRBD1 as a possible D gene (6 bases). Trimming cost V 5 bases and J 5 bases, with 16 bases left between them. Germline lookup yields CDR1 SGHAT and CDR2 FQDESV (reference sequence). The CDR3 length is 14 residues. The CDR3 DNA reads TGTGCCAGCAGCCCAGACAGGAATACCCACGAGCAGTACTTC. Amino acid sequence: CASSPDRNTHEQYF.

This clone was counted a few times. This chain links TRBV6-2 or TRBV6-3 with TRBJ1-6, with D unclear. Trimming shortened V by 2 bases and J by 8 bases, and 28 bases separated the two germline ends. The CDR3 loop spans 20 amino acids. The germline CDR1 and CDR2 sequences are MNHEY and SVGEGT. CDR3 coding DNA: TGTGCCAGCAGTTACAGTCCGGGGAGCGATTTAGGCCGGTCTGATTCACCCCTCCACTTT. This sequence encodes CASSYSPGSDLGRSDSPLHF.

This clone was found a few times. The V call is TRBV5-1, the J call TRBJ1-5; TRBD1 is a possible D gene (5 bases). With 0 bases removed from V and 8 bases from J, the gap between germline ends came to 9 bases. Germline CDR1 SGHRS, CDR2 YFSETQ. The CDR3 length is 13 residues. Here the CDR3 reads CASSLEGLEPQHF. CDR3 in DNA: TGCGCCAGCAGCTTGGAGGGGCTGGAGCCCCAGCATTTT.

In its sample, this clone was seen once. The rearrangement uses TRBV6-5 and TRBJ1-2; 7 nucleotides line up with TRBD1. Germline CDR1 reads MNHEY; CDR2 reads SVGAGI. There are 16 residues in the CDR3. J lost 8 bases, V lost 2 bases, and 14 bases had no gene match. CDR3 in amino acids: CASSYTAGSTGRGYTF. CDR3 nucleotide sequence: TGTGCCAGCAGTTACACCGCAGGATCGACAGGGAGAGGCTACACCTTC.